This TCR beta chain was captured in a study of cytomegalovirus exposure and HLA in healthy donors. Study-level points and caveats: Sequence variants that were highly shared formed a cluster that was likely a sequencing artifact. Accurate prediction of HLA-A and HLA-B alleles (for most subjects) was reportedly achieved from TCR beta sequences.

Concerning this clone itself: Its antigen is not known.

The PCR had 60 Vbeta and 13 Jbeta primers. Sequencing was performed with immunoSEQ multiplex PCR; in TCRdb, only in-frame clones are kept and a portion is missing. The repertoire holds around 65,000 clones, with about 78% as singletons. Donors were nominally healthy when sampled, though unrecorded immune exposures were likely. Trimming took off 2 bases at V and 3 bases at J, with 13 bases between the two ends. Germline-derived CDR1 and CDR2 are GTSNPN and SVGIG (reference sequence). The CDR3 is made up of 14 amino acids. The chain joins TRBV30 to TRBJ2-5; D remains unclear. This clonotype was sampled from a girl aged 10 to 17 in good health and CMV-seropositive. Sequencing was carried out using PBMCs. CDR3 loop: CAWSPETAEETQYF. As DNA, the CDR3 is TGTGCCTGGAGTCCGGAGACGGCGGAAGAGACCCAGTACTTC.